The clone carrying this TCR beta chain was recorded once. Antigen unknown. Positive magnetic bead selection separated CD4+ and CD8+ cells, and flow cytometry confirmed purity. The sample belongs to a study of somatic mutations in cytotoxic T cells in rheumatoid arthritis. At the level of the study: Blood (approximately 30 ml EDTA) from each patient was taken right after diagnosis, before any treatment. The authors flow-sorted some V beta antibody-stained T-cell populations at nearly 100% purity, including V beta1+ cells that they sequenced for TCRB.

Libraries were prepared by immunoSEQ multiplex PCR; TCRdb keeps only in-frame clonotypes and omits some of them. The sample consists of approximately 15,000 clones, 82% of them appearing once. Points from the study as a whole: CD8+ T-cell clonality showed no significant difference between rheumatoid arthritis patients and age-matched healthy controls.

Trimming pared 5 bases from V and 13 bases from J, leaving 15 bases between. Germline loops: CDR1 PRHDT, CDR2 FYEKMQ (reference sequence). The CDR3 sequence is 12 residues long. Sequences were obtained from CD8+ T cells sorted from blood. The gene calls are TRBV13 and TRBJ2-1, with TRBD2 as a possible D gene (5 bases). The receptor comes from an adult with rheumatoid arthritis. The CDR3: CASSGSWERQFF. The CDR3 DNA sequence: TGTGCCAGCAGCGGGTCCTGGGAGAGACAGTTCTTC.